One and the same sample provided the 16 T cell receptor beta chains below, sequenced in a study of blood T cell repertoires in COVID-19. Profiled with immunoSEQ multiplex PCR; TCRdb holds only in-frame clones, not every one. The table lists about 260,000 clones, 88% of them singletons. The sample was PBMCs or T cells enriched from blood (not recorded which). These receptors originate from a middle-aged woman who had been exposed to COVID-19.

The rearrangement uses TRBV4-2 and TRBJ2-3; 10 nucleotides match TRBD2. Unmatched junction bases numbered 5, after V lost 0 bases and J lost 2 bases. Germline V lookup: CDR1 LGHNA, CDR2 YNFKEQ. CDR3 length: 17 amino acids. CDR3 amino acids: CASSQEGSGGSTDTQYF. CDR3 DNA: TGTGCCAGCAGCCAAGAAGGTAGCGGGGGGTCCACAGATACGCAGTATTTT.

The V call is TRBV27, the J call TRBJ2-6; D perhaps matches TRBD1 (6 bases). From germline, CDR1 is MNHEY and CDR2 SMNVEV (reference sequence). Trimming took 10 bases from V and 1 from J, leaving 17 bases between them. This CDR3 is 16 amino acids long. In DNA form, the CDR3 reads TGTGCCACCTCGTATATAACAGGGTCTGGGGCCAACGTCCTGACTTTC. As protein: CATSYITGSGANVLTF.

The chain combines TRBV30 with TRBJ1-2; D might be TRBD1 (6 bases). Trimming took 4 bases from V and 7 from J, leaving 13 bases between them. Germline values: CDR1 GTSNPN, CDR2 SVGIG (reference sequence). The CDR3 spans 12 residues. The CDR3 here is CAWNLGRGGYTF. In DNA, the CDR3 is TGTGCCTGGAATCTAGGCAGGGGTGGCTACACCTTC.

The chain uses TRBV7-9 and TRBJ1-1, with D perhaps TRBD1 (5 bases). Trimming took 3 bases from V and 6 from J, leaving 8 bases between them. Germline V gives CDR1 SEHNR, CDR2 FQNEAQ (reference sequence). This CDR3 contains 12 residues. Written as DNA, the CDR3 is TGTGCCAGCAGCTTGCAGGGTTCTGAAGCTTTCTTT. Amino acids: CASSLQGSEAFF.

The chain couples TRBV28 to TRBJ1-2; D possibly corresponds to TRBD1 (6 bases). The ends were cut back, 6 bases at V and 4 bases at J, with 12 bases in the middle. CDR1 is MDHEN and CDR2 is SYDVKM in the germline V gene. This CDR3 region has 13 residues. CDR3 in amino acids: CASSTGQFYGYTF. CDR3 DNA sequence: TGTGCCAGCAGCACTGGACAGTTCTATGGCTACACCTTC.

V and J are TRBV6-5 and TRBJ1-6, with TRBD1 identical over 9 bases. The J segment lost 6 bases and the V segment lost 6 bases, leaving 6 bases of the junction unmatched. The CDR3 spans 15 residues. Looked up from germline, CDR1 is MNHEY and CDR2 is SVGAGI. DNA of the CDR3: TGTGCCAGCAGGGTCAACAGGGGGCCTAATTCACCCCTCCACTTT. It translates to CASRVNRGPNSPLHF.

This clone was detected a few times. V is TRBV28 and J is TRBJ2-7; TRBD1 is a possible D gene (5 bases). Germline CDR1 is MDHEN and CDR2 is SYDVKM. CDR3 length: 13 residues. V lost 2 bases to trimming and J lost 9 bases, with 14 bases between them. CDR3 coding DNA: TGTGCCAGCAGTTTACCCTCGACAGAACGGCAGTACTTC. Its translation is CASSLPSTERQYF.

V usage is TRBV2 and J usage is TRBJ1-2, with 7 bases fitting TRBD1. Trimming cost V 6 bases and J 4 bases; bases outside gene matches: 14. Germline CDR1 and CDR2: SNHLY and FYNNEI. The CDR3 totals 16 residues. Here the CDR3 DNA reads TGTGCCAGCAGGGGGACAGCTTGGTCGGTTGGCTATGGCTACACCTTC. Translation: CASRGTAWSVGYGYTF.

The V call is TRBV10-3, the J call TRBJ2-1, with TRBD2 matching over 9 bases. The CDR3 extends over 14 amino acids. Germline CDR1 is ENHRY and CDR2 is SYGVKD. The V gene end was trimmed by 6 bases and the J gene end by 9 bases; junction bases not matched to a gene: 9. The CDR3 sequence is CAISEGRGGSEQFF. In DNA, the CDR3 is TGTGCCATCAGCGAGGGGCGGGGGGGAAGTGAGCAGTTCTTC.

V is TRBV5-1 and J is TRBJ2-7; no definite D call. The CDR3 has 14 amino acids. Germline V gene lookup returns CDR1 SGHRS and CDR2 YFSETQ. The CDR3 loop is CASSLGGSPYEQYV. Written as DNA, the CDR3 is TGTGCCAGCAGCTTGGGCGGATCGCCCTACGAGCAGTACGTC.

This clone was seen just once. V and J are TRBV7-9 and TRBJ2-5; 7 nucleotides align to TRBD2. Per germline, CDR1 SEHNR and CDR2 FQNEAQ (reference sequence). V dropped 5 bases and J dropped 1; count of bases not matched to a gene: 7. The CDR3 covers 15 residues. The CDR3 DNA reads TGTGCCAGCAGCACAATGGGAGGGACCCAAGAGACCCAGTACTTC. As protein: CASSTMGGTQETQYF.

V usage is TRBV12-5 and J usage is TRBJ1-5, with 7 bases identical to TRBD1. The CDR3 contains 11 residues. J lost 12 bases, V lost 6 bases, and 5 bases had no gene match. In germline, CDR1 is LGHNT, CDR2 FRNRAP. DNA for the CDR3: TGTGCTAGTGGCCTGACAGGGCTCCAGCATTTT. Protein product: CASGLTGLQHF.

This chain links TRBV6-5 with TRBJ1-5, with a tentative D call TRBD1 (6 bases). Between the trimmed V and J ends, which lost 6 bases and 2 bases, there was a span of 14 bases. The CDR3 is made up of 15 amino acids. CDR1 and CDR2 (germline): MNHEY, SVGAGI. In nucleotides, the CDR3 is TGTGCCAGCAGGCGGGGGACAAACGGCAATCAGCCCCAGCATTTT. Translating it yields CASRRGTNGNQPQHF.

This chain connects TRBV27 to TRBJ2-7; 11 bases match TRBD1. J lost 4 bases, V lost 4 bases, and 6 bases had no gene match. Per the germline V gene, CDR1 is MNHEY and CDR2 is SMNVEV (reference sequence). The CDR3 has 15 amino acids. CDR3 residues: CASSSPGQGEYEQYV. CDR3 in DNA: TGTGCCAGCAGTTCCCCGGGACAGGGGGAGTACGAGCAGTACGTC.

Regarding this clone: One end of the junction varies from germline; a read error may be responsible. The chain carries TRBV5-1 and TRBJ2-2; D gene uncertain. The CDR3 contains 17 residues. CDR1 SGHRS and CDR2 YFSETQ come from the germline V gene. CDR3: CASSLIGLGLGGGELFF. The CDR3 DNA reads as TGTGCCAGCAGCTTGATCGGCCTAGGCCTAGGTGGCGGGGAGCTGTTTTTT.

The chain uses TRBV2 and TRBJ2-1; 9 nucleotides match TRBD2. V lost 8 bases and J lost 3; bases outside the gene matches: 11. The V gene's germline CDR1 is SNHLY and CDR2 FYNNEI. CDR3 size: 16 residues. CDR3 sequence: CASQLAGNPLYNEQFF. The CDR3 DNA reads TGTGCCAGCCAGCTAGCGGGAAATCCCCTCTACAATGAGCAGTTCTTC. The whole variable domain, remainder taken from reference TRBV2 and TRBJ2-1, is EPEVTQTPSHQVTQMGQEVILRCVPISNHLYFYWYRQILGQKVEFLVSFYNNEISEKSEIFDDQFSVERPDGSNFTLKIRSTKLEDSAMYFCASQLAGNPLYNEQFFGPGTRLTVL.